Shown below are 10 T cell receptor beta chains from a single sample sequenced in a study of T cell responses to AZD1222 COVID-19 vaccine. Some clones are missing from TCRdb's copy, which holds only in-frame ones; the method was immunoSEQ multiplex PCR. The sample contains under 140,000 clones, about nine tenths of which appear only once. Material: peripheral blood, obtained 28 days after the second AZD1222 dose. All receptors come from an adult who received the AZD1222 COVID-19 vaccine.

The chain couples TRBV7-2 to TRBJ1-5; D ambiguous. Per germline, CDR1 SGHTA and CDR2 FQGNSA. Between the trimmed V and J ends, which lost 2 bases and 2 bases, there was a span of 10 bases. The CDR3 length is 15 residues. The CDR3 reads CASSLNWGGNQPQHF. The CDR3 nucleotides read TGTGCCAGCAGCTTAAACTGGGGAGGCAATCAGCCCCAGCATTTT.

This clone came up once. CDR3 sequence (DNA): TGCGCCAGCAGCGCCGACAGCCCAAGCACAGATACGCAGTATTTT. Protein: CASSADSPSTDTQYF. V and J are TRBV5-1 and TRBJ2-3; TRBD1 is a possible D gene (5 bases). The CDR3 has 15 residues. The germline V and J ends were trimmed by 4 bases and 0 bases, with 12 bases remaining between them. The germline gives CDR1 SGHRS, CDR2 YFSETQ.

The chain is built from TRBV19 and TRBJ1-2; unclear D gene. The germline CDR1 and CDR2 sequences are LNHDA and SQIVND (reference sequence). The CDR3 contains 14 residues. Trimming left V 4 bases short and J 1 base short, with 10 bases between. The CDR3 DNA reads TGTGCCAGTAGTACAACCAGAAATAACTATGGCTACACCTTC. Translation gives CASSTTRNNYGYTF.

This clone was counted a single time. This chain connects TRBV5-1 to TRBJ2-3; no clear D gene. The germline V gene encodes CDR1 SGHRS and CDR2 YFSETQ. Between the trimmed V and J ends, which lost 2 bases and 4 bases, there was a span of 5 bases. This CDR3 contains 12 residues. DNA for the CDR3: TGCGCCAGCAGCTTTTACGCAGATACGCAGTATTTT. Its protein product is CASSFYADTQYF. Based on the CDR3 plus reference TRBV5-1 and TRBJ2-3, the full variable domain is KAGVTQTPRYLIKTRGQQVTLSCSPISGHRSVSWYQQTPGQGLQFLFEYFSETQRNKGNFPGRFSGRQFSNSRSEMNVSTLELGDSALYLCASSFYADTQYFGPGTRLTVL.

The chain couples TRBV5-1 to TRBJ2-2, with D unclear. Germline CDR1 and CDR2: SGHRS and YFSETQ. CDR3 length: 14 amino acids. Trimming pared 1 base from V and 8 bases from J, leaving 12 bases between. The CDR3 spells CASSLWSAQGELFF. CDR3 coding DNA: TGCGCCAGCAGCTTGTGGTCAGCCCAAGGGGAGCTGTTTTTT.

The V gene is TRBV7-9, the J gene TRBJ1-1; no clear D gene. The V end lost 4 bases, the J end lost 10 bases, and 19 bases lay between the germline ends. The CDR3 loop spans 14 amino acids. Per the germline V gene, CDR1 is SEHNR and CDR2 is FQNEAQ (reference sequence). The CDR3, as DNA: TGTGCCAGCAGCTCACCCCGGGCAAGTTTCGCAGCTTTCTTT. Amino acid sequence: CASSSPRASFAAFF.

J is TRBJ1-3 and V is TRBV28; 9 positions match TRBD1. The V gene end was trimmed by 5 bases and the J gene end by 3 bases; junction bases not matched to a gene: 11. CDR1 and CDR2 from the germline V gene are MDHEN and SYDVKM. The CDR3 spans 17 residues. CDR3 bases: TGTGCCAGCAGTCCCCCCGGGACAGGGTTAGATGGAAACACCATATATTTT. This sequence encodes CASSPPGTGLDGNTIYF. The full variable domain, its missing parts supplied by reference TRBV28 and TRBJ1-3, is DVKVTQSSRYLVKRTGEKVFLECVQDMDHENMFWYRQDPGLGLRLIYFSYDVKMKEKGDIPEGYSVSREKKERFSLILESASTNQTSMYLCASSPPGTGLDGNTIYFGEGSWLTVV.

In this sample, this clone turned up a few times. The sample has other DNA sequences that encode this CDR3 too. The chain joins TRBV18 to TRBJ1-5; the D gene is possibly TRBD1 (6 bases). The CDR3 extends over 14 amino acids. Germline-derived CDR1 and CDR2 are KGHSH and LQKENI. Trimming cost V 3 bases and J 1 base, with 7 bases left between them. The CDR3 loop is CASSPGTSNQPQHF. In nucleotides, the CDR3 is TGTGCCAGCTCACCGGGGACAAGCAATCAGCCCCAGCATTTT.

This chain links TRBV6-5 with TRBJ2-1, with 11 bases identical to TRBD2. The CDR3 covers 15 residues. Unmatched junction bases numbered 9, after V lost 6 bases and J lost 8 bases. Germline CDR1 MNHEY, CDR2 SVGAGI. The CDR3 region has the DNA TGTGCCAGCAGCTATACTAGCGGGGGAACATATGAGCAGTTCTTC. Residues: CASSYTSGGTYEQFF.

V usage is TRBV25-1 and J usage is TRBJ1-1; 8 bases map to TRBD1. J lost 6 bases, V lost 1 base, and 7 bases had no gene match. Germline lookup yields CDR1 MGHDK and CDR2 SYGVNS. The CDR3 spans 15 residues. The CDR3 is CASSELGDRLPEAFF. DNA of the CDR3: TGTGCCAGCAGTGAATTAGGGGACAGGCTCCCTGAAGCTTTCTTT. The whole variable domain, filled in from reference TRBV25-1 and TRBJ1-1, reads EADIYQTPRYLVIGTGKKITLECSQTMGHDKMYWYQQDPGMELHLIHYSYGVNSTEKGDLSSESTVSRIRTEHFPLTLESARPSHTSQYLCASSELGDRLPEAFFGQGTRLTVV.